This T cell receptor beta chain was recovered during a study of blood T cell repertoires in COVID-19. Authors' data handling: From reference gene primer amplification, estimates of nucleated cell counts were derived. The repertoire was sequenced with immunoSEQ multiplex PCR; TCRdb's copy has only in-frame clones and lacks some. D and trimming come from the DNA, and the V and J calls and clone size come from that table. Of some 200,000 clones listed, 80% to 90% were seen once; the top ten hold about 8.1%. Across about two dozen US areas, participants ranged in age from 18 to 89 years. The recovered donors of Cohort 3 showed two negative PCRs, clearance, or symptom resolution. V shed 8 bases, J shed 5 bases, and the junction held 2 bases outside the gene matches. Germline CDR1 reads DFQATT; CDR2 reads SNEGSKA (reference sequence). The CDR3 totals 10 residues.

The genes are TRBV20-1 and TRBJ1-1, with 7 nucleotides matching TRBD1. This TCR came from a woman between 18 and 29 years old who had recovered from COVID-19. Sequences were obtained from PBMCs or T cells enriched from blood (not recorded which). As DNA, the CDR3 is TGCAGTCCCAGGGGGACTGAAGCTTTCTTT. It is translated as CSPRGTEAFF.